The T cell receptor (beta chain) under discussion was sequenced for a study of blood T cell repertoires in COVID-19 (TCRdb year 2020). Context from the whole study: Samples covering the acute and convalescent phases of COVID-19 were provided by collaborators in the United States, Italy and Spain. The prospective study material was composed of cDNA or gDNA derived from T cells, B-cell-depleted T cells, or PBMCs. Subjects who had been exposed to COVID-19, were actively infected with it, or had recovered from it provided the deeply sampled blood TCRbeta repertoires that made up the dataset. The repertoires were released in a freely available public database intended as a resource for research on the immune response to SARS-CoV-2. The samples were drawn from the first 160 participants of the ongoing ImmuneRACE study and from 1,254 subjects provided by 6 global collaborators. Sample metadata almost always included a de-identified subject ID, COVID-19 status, age in years and sex. HLA class I and class II types, where available, came from metadata supplied by the sample provider rather than from assay-based typing.

Each collaborating institution followed its own protocols to collect whole blood in K2EDTA tubes. Collaborator samples were shipped for TCRbeta analysis as frozen whole blood, isolated PBMCs, or DNA extracted from either sample type. Overall results and qualifications from the work: Clinical and demographic metadata were provided uncurated, with the amount varying by source and participant.

Comment on this clone: Its specific antigen is unknown. There are no base qualities to consult, and no much larger clone falls within one base.

TCRbeta CDR3 regions were amplified from genomic DNA using the immunoSEQ Assay, a bias-controlled multiplex PCR. On the study's bioinformatics: The number of nucleated cells in each sample was estimated by amplification of reference gene primers within the assay. To quantify the absolute abundance of each unique TCRbeta CDR3 rearrangement, sequence reads were collapsed and filtered. Productive Simpson clonality was computed per sample as the square root of Simpson's diversity index over productive rearrangements. Here the immuneACCESS table is served through TCRdb, limited to in-frame sequences with V and J called. Missing clones are a known gap in these copies; in checked studies unresolved V genes cover under half, and the rest lacks a known reason. The DNA was the basis for D and trimming; V, J and clone size are from that table. This sample has 150,000 to 160,000 clones in its table, and roughly nine tenths of those were observed once. The top ten clonotypes cover around 14% of the sample.

CDR1 and CDR2 are read off the germline V gene (reference sequence) as GTSNPN and SVGIG. The CDR3, from cysteine to phenylalanine, totals 12 residues. Only the CDR3 portion is preserved as DNA: 36 bases, with reading frame beginning at the first base. Trimming costs V 5 bases and J 4 bases, and their ends lie 11 bases apart. This TCR was recovered from a woman in her thirties or forties with acute or convalescent COVID-19. Recombination joined TRBV30 with TRBJ1-1; the D gene is perhaps TRBD1, on 5 matching bases. The sequenced sample was peripheral blood. The bases read TGTGCCTGGGCGCGGGGGAGCACTGAAGCTTTCTTT. The encoded protein is CAWARGSTEAFF. Reference TRBV30 and TRBJ1-1 proteins supply the regions before and after the CDR3; the full variable domain is: SQTIHQWPATLVQPVGSPLSLECTVEGTSNPNLYWYRQAAGRGLQLLFYSVGIGQISSEVPQNLSASRPQDRQFILSSKKLLLSDSGFYLCAWARGSTEAFFGQGTRLTVV.